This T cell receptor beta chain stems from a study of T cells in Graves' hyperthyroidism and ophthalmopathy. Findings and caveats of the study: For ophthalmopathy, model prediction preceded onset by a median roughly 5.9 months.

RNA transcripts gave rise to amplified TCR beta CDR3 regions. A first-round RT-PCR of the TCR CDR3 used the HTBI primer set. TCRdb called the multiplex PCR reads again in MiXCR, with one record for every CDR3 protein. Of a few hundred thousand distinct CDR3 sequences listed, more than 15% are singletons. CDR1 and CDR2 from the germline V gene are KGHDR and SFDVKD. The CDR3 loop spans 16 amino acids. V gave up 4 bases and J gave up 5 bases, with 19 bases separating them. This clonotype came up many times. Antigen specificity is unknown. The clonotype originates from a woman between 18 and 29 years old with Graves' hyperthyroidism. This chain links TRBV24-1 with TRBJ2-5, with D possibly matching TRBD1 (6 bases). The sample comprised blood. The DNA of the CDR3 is TGTGCCACCAGTGACGGGACACGTTCCCCTATGGAGACCCAGTACTTC. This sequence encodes CATSDGTRSPMETQYF.